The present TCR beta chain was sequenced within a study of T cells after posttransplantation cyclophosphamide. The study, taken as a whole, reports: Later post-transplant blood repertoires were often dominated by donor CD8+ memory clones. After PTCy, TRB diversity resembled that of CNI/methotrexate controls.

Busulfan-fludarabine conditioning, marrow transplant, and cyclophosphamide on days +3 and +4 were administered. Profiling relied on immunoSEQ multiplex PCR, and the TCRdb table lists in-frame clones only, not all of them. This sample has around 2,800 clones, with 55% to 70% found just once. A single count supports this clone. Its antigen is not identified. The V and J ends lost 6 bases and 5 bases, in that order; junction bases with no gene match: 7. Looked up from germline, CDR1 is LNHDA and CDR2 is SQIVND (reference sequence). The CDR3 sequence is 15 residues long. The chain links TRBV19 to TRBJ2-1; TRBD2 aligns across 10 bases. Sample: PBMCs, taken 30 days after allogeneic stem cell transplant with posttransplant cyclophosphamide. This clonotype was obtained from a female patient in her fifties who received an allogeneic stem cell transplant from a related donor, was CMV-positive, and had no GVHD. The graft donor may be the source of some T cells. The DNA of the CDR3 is TGTGCCAGTAGACTGAGCGGGGGGGCCCACAATGAGCAGTTCTTC. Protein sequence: CASRLSGGAHNEQFF.